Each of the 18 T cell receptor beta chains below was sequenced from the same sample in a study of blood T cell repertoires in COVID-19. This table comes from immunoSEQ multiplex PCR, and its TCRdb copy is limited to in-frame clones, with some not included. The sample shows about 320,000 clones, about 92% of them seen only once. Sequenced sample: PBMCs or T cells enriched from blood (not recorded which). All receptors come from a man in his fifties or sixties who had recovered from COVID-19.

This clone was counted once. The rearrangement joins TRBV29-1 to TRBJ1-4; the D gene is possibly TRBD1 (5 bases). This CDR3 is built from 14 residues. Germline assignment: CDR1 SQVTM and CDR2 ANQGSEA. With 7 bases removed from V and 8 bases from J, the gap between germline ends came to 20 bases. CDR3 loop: CSAYSGAGAEKLFF. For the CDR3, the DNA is TGCAGCGCCTACAGTGGGGCAGGTGCCGAAAAACTGTTTTTT. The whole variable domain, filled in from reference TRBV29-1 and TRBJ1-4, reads SAVISQKPSRDICQRGTSLTIQCQVDSQVTMMFWYRQQPGQSLTLIATANQGSEATYESGFVIDKFPISRPNLTFSTLTVSNMSPEDSSIYLCSAYSGAGAEKLFFGSGTQLSVL.

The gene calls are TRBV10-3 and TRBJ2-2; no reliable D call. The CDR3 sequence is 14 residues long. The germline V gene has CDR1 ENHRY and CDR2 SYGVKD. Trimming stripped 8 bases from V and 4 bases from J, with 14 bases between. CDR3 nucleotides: TGTGCCATCTCGGGTACTACCTCCACCGGGGAGCTGTTTTTT. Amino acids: CAISGTTSTGELFF.

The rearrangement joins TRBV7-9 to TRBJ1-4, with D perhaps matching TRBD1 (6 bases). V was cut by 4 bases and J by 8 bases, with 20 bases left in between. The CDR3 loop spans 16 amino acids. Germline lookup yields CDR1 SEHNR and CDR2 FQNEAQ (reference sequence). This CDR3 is CASSSTSQGFREKLFF. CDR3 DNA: TGTGCCAGCAGCTCCACCTCACAGGGTTTCCGCGAAAAACTGTTTTTT.

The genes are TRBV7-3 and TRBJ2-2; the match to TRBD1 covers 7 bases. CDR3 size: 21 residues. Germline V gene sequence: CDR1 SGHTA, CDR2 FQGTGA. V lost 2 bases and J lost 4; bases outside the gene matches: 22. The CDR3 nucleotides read TGTGCCAGCAGCTTAGTGGTTCGGGCAGGGGGAATCCCGCCGTTCACCGGGGAGCTGTTTTTT. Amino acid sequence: CASSLVVRAGGIPPFTGELFF.

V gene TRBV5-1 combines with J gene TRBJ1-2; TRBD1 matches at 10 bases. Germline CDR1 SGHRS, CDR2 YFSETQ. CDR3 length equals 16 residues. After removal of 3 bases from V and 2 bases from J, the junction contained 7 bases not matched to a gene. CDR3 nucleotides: TGCGCCAGCAGCTGGGACAGGGGACGAAACAACTATGGCTACACCTTC. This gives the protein CASSWDRGRNNYGYTF. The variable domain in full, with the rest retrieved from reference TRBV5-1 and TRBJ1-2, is KAGVTQTPRYLIKTRGQQVTLSCSPISGHRSVSWYQQTPGQGLQFLFEYFSETQRNKGNFPGRFSGRQFSNSRSEMNVSTLELGDSALYLCASSWDRGRNNYGYTFGSGTRLTVV.

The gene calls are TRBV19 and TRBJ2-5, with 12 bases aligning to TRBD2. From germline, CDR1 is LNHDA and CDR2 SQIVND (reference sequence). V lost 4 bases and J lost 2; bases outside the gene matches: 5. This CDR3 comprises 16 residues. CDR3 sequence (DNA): TGTGCCAGTAGTACCACTAGCGGGGGGAGACAAGAGACCCAGTACTTC. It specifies CASSTTSGGRQETQYF.

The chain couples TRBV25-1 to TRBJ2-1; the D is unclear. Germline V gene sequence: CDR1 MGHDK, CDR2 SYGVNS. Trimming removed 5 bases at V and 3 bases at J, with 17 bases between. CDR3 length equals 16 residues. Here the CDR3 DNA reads TGTGCCAGCAGTCCACTGTTATCGTATAGCTACAATGAGCAGTTCTTC. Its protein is CASSPLLSYSYNEQFF.

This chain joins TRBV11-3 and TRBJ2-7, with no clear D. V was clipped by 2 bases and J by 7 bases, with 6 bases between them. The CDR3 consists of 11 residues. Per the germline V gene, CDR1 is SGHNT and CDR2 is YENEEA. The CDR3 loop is CASSLFVEQYF. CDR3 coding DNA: TGTGCCAGCAGCTTATTCGTTGAGCAGTACTTC. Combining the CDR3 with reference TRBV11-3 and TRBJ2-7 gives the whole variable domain EAGVVQSPRYKIIEKKQPVAFWCNPISGHNTLYWYLQNLGQGPELLIRYENEEAVDDSQLPKDRFSAERLKGVDSTLKIQPAELGDSAVYLCASSLFVEQYFGPGTRLTVT.

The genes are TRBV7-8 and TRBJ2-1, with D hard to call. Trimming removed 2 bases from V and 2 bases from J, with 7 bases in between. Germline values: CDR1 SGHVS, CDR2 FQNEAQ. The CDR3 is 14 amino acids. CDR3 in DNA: TGTGCCAGCAGCTTATCGGGTACCTACAATGAGCAGTTCTTC. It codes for CASSLSGTYNEQFF.

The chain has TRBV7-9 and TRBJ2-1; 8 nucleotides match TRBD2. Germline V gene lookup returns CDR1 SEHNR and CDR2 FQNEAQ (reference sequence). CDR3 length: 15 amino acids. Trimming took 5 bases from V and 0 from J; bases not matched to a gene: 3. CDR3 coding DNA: TGTGCCAGCAGCCGACTAGCGCCCTCCTACAATGAGCAGTTCTTC. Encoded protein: CASSRLAPSYNEQFF.

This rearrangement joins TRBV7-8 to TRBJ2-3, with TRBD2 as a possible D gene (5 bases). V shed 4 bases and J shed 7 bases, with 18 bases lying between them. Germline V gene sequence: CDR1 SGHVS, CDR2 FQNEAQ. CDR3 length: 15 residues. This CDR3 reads CASSSSLGSLNTQYF. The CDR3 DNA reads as TGTGCCAGCAGCTCGAGTTTAGGGAGTTTAAATACGCAGTATTTT.

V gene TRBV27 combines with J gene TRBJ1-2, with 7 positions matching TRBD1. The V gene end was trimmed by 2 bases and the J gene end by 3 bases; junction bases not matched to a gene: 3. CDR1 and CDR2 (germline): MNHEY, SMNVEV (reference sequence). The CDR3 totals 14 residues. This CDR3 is CASSLAGGDYGYTF. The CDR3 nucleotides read TGTGCCAGCAGTTTAGCAGGGGGTGACTATGGCTACACCTTC.

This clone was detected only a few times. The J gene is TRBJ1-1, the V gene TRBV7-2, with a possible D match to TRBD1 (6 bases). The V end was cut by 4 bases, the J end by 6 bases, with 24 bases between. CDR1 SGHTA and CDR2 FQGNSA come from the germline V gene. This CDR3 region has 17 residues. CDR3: CASSSEGSGVRQAEAFF. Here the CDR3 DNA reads TGTGCCAGCAGCTCCGAGGGGAGTGGGGTCCGACAGGCTGAAGCTTTCTTT.

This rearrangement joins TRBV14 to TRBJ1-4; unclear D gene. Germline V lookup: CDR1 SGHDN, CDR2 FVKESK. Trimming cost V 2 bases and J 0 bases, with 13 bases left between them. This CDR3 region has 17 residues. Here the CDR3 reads CASSQSIIRSTNEKLFF. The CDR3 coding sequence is TGTGCCAGCAGCCAATCCATTATTCGGTCAACTAATGAAAAACTGTTTTTT.

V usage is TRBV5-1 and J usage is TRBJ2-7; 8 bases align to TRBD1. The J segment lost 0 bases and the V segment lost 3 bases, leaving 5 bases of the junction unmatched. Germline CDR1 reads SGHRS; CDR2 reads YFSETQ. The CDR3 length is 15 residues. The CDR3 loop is CASSSGQASSYEQYF. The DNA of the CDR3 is TGCGCCAGCAGCTCGGGACAGGCCTCCTCCTACGAGCAGTACTTC.

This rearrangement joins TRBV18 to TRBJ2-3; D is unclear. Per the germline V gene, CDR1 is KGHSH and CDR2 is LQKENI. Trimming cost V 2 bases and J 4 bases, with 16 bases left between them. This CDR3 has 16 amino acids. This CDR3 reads CASSPKTARSPDTQYF. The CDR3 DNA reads TGTGCCAGCTCACCAAAAACCGCTAGGTCCCCAGATACGCAGTATTTT.

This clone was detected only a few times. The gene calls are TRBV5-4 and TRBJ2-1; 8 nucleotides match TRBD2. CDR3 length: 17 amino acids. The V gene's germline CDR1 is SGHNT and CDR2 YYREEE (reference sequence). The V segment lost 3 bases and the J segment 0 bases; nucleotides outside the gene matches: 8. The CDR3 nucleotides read TGTGCCAGCAGCTCCCCCACTAGCGGAAGCTCCTACAATGAGCAGTTCTTC. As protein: CASSSPTSGSSYNEQFF.

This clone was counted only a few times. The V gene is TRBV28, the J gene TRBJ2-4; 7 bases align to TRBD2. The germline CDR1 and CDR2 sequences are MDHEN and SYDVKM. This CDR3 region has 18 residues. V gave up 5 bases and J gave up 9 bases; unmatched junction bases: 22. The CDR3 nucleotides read TGTGCCAGCAGTCAATCCATCGTCCGGCTAGCGGAAGACATCATTCAGTACTTC. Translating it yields CASSQSIVRLAEDIIQYF.